This T cell receptor beta chain was sequenced during a study of blood T cell repertoires in COVID-19. CDR3 length equals 15 residues. With 0 bases removed from V and 2 bases from J, the gap between germline ends came to 13 bases. Germline assignment: CDR1 GTSNPN and CDR2 SVGIG (reference sequence). The protocol was immunoSEQ multiplex PCR, while the TCRdb copy is restricted to in-frame clones and leaves out a portion. The sample carries hundreds of thousands of clones, about nine tenths recorded once. This sequence joins TRBV30 and TRBJ1-2; no clear D gene. The sequence came from a woman in her thirties with COVID-19, enrolled during active disease. The specimen sequenced was peripheral blood. The CDR3 region is CAWSVHSGGNYGYTF. The DNA of the CDR3 is TGTGCCTGGAGTGTACACTCCGGCGGGAACTATGGCTACACCTTC. The full variable domain, with the rest looked up from reference TRBV30 and TRBJ1-2, is SQTIHQWPATLVQPVGSPLSLECTVEGTSNPNLYWYRQAAGRGLQLLFYSVGIGQISSEVPQNLSASRPQDRQFILSSKKLLLSDSGFYLCAWSVHSGGNYGYTFGSGTRLTVV.